A selection of T cell receptor beta chains follows, all from one sample in a study of CD8+ T cells in alopecia areata. The table came from immunoSEQ multiplex PCR; TCRdb's copy has only in-frame clones and leaves some out. The sample consists of around 150,000 clones, less than 65% of them appearing once. Sequencing was carried out using CD8+ T cells sorted from blood. The source of these receptors is a human donor in good health. The CDR3 runs from the conserved cysteine through the conserved F or W. The D gene is left open where the match is weak. The size field is filled for only some rows; it gives once, few, many or a size class.

TRBJ2-1 | NA | NA | TRBV25-1 | TGTGCCAGCAGTGCAGGGTCCTACAATGAGCAGTTCTTC | CASSAGSYNEQFF
TRBJ2-2 | few | NA | TRBV29-1 | TGCAGCGCCCAATCCACCGGGGAGCTGTTTTTT | CSAQSTGELFF
TRBJ2-1 | few | NA | TRBV29-1 | TGCAGCGTTGAAGAGGGATTGGATGAGCAGTTCTTC | CSVEEGLDEQFF
TRBJ1-2 | NA | TRBD1 | TRBV6-5 | TGTGCCAGCAGTTACGGGACAGATGGTGGCTACACCTTC | CASSYGTDGGYTF
TRBJ2-5 | NA | TRBD1 | TRBV6-6 | TGTGCCAGCAGTCGTCCAGGGGGCCTTCAAGAGACCCAGTACTTC | CASSRPGGLQETQYF
TRBJ1-1 | NA | NA | TRBV27 | TGTGCCAGCAGCCAGGGGTCGGAAGCTTTCTTT | CASSQGSEAFF
TRBJ2-7 | NA | NA | TRBV7-9 | TGTGCCAGCAGTCTCAGCGGGCAGACCTACGAGCAGTACTTC | CASSLSGQTYEQYF
TRBJ2-3 | once | NA | TRBV27 | TGTGCCACCCGGTCTGGTACTACAGATACGCAGTATTTT | CATRSGTTDTQYF
TRBJ2-1 | few | TRBD2 | TRBV2 | TGTGCCAGCAGTGCAGTCGCGGGAGGTTCGAGCTCCTACAATGAGCAGTTCTTC | CASSAVAGGSSSYNEQFF
TRBJ1-5 | few | NA | TRBV4-3 | TGCGCCAGCAGCCTGGAAGGGGATTATAGCAATCAGCCCCAGCATTTT | CASSLEGDYSNQPQHF
TRBJ1-5 | NA | NA | TRBV28 | TGTGCCAGCAGTCCTCTTTCGGCGGGTTCCTATCAGCCCCAGCATTTT | CASSPLSAGSYQPQHF
TRBJ1-2 | NA | NA | TRBV19 | TGTGCCAGTAGCACCTCTGGGGGCTACACCTTC | CASSTSGGYTF
TRBJ2-7 | NA | NA | TRBV2 | TGTGCCAGCAGCCACGGAGGGACACAGTACTTC | CASSHGGTQYF
TRBJ1-4 | NA | NA | TRBV2 | TGTGCCAGCCGTTTGTTGGGACAACCAACTAATGAAAAACTGTTTTTT | CASRLLGQPTNEKLFF
TRBJ1-1 | NA | NA | TRBV5-4 | TGTGCCAGCAGCTTAGTTCCAGGGCTAGGGTTCACTGAAGCTTTCTTT | CASSLVPGLGFTEAFF
TRBJ1-2 | few | TRBD1 | TRBV29-1 | TGCAGCGTCCGGGACAGCCATTCCTATGGCTACACCTTC | CSVRDSHSYGYTF
TRBJ1-3 | NA | TRBD1 | TRBV27 | TGTGCCAGCAGTTCCGATTCACAGGGGGATGGAAACACCATATATTTT | CASSSDSQGDGNTIYF
TRBJ2-7 | NA | TRBD2 | TRBV29-1 | TGCAGCGTAGTAGAGGCGGGAGGATACGAGCAGTACTTC | CSVVEAGGYEQYF
TRBJ2-5 | few | NA | TRBV9 | TGTGCCAGCAGCCCGTCCGGGGGCAGGGAGACCCAGTACTTC | CASSPSGGRETQYF
TRBJ2-1 | NA | NA | TRBV29-1 | TGCAGCGCTCTGTATGGGGGAGATAACAATGAGCAGTTCTTC | CSALYGGDNNEQFF
TRBJ2-5 | NA | NA | TRBV27 | TGTGCCAGCAGTTTATCGGGGGAGACCCAGTACTTC | CASSLSGETQYF
TRBJ2-5 | NA | NA | TRBV4-1 | TGCGCCAGCAGCCCATCTCGGGGGGCAGAGCAAGAGACCCAGTACTTC | CASSPSRGAEQETQYF
TRBJ2-7 | NA | NA | TRBV5-1 | TGCGCCAGCAGCTTACGCTCGGGCTACGAGCAGTACTTC | CASSLRSGYEQYF
TRBJ1-2 | NA | TRBD1 | TRBV9 | TGTGCCAGCAGCGCCAGCGACACCGGGACAGGGGATTACGGCTACACCTTC | CASSASDTGTGDYGYTF
TRBJ1-1 | few | TRBD1 | TRBV5-5 | TGTGCCAGCAGCTTGGAAGGGACAGGGGACACTGAAGCTTTCTTT | CASSLEGTGDTEAFF
TRBJ2-1 | NA | TRBD1 | TRBV27 | TGTGCCAGCAGTTTAGGGACAGGGGTCAATGAGCAGTTCTTC | CASSLGTGVNEQFF
TRBJ2-1 | NA | TRBD2 | TRBV29-1 | TGCAGCGTCGAAGGACTAGCGGGAGGTGATGAGCAGTTCTTC | CSVEGLAGGDEQFF
TRBJ1-4 | many | TRBD1 | TRBV7-9 | TGTGCCAGCAGCGGGAACCGGGACAGGGATGAAAAACTGTTTTTT | CASSGNRDRDEKLFF
TRBJ1-2 | once | NA | TRBV29-1 | TGCAGCGTTGAAACCGGGTCCGGCTATGGCTACACCTTC | CSVETGSGYGYTF
TRBJ2-7 | NA | TRBD2 | TRBV14 | TGTGCCAGCAGTGAGCGGGGGACCTACGAGCAGTACTTC | CASSERGTYEQYF
TRBJ2-5 | NA | NA | TRBV29-1 | TGCAGCGCGAGAGAGTGGGGGCTGGCGGAGACCCAGTACTTC | CSAREWGLAETQYF
TRBJ1-2 | NA | NA | TRBV29-1 | TGCAGCGTTAATGAGGGCAACTATGGCTACACCTTC | CSVNEGNYGYTF
TRBJ2-5 | NA | NA | TRBV19 | TGTGCCAGTAGTATAGATCCAGGTTCTATACAAGAGACCCAGTACTTC | CASSIDPGSIQETQYF
TRBJ2-7 | once | NA | TRBV29-1 | TGCAGCGGAATAGGGGGGATGACCTACGAGCAGTACTTC | CSGIGGMTYEQYF
TRBJ1-1 | once | NA | TRBV5-1 | TGCGCCAGCAGCTTGGGATTCCGGGGGAACACTGAAGCTTTCTTT | CASSLGFRGNTEAFF
TRBJ2-2 | few | NA | TRBV27 | TGTGCCAGCAGTAGGAGCGCCGGGGAGCTGTTTTTT | CASSRSAGELFF
TRBJ2-7 | NA | NA | TRBV13 | TGTGCCAGCAGCACGTTCGATCGAATCGAGCAGTACTTC | CASSTFDRIEQYF
TRBJ2-2 | NA | TRBD1 | TRBV9 | TGTGCCAGCAGCGTAACAGGGGGCATTACCGGGGAGCTGTTTTTT | CASSVTGGITGELFF
TRBJ2-3 | once | NA | TRBV7-9 | TGTGCCAGCAGCTTTTCAGATACGCAGTATTTT | CASSFSDTQYF
TRBJ1-1 | many | NA | TRBV6-1 | TGTGCCAGCAGTGAGCACAACAGGGATACTGAAGCTTTCTTT | CASSEHNRDTEAFF
TRBJ1-1 | NA | NA | TRBV19 | TGTGCCAGTCAAGGGAACACTGAAGCTTTCTTT | CASQGNTEAFF
TRBJ2-1 | NA | TRBD2 | TRBV6-1 | TGTGCCAGCAGTGTCGCGGGAGATCGGCATGAGCAGTTCTTC | CASSVAGDRHEQFF
TRBJ2-1 | few | TRBD2 | TRBV29-1 | TGCAGCGTCGAGGGACTAGCGGGATACAATGAGCAGTTCTTC | CSVEGLAGYNEQFF
TRBJ2-1 | few | NA | TRBV6-5 | TGTGCCAGCAACCTGGGAGGTAGCTCCTACAATGAGCAGTTCTTC | CASNLGGSSYNEQFF
TRBJ2-7 | NA | TRBD2 | TRBV6-5 | TGTGCCAGCAGTCCCGATCGACTAGCGGACTACGAGCAGTACTTC | CASSPDRLADYEQYF
TRBJ2-7 | NA | NA | TRBV9 | TGTGCCAGCAGCGTAGCTCCCCCCTACGAGCAGTACTTC | CASSVAPPYEQYF
TRBJ2-7 | few | TRBD1 | TRBV4-1 | TGCGCCAGCAGCCCCCAAGGGACAGGGTCCTACGAGCAGTACTTC | CASSPQGTGSYEQYF
TRBJ2-1 | few | TRBD2 | TRBV29-1 | TGCAGCGTTACGGGACTAGGGGGCAATGAGCAGTTCTTC | CSVTGLGGNEQFF
TRBJ1-2 | few | NA | TRBV27 | TGTGCCAGCAGTTTTAAAGAAGGGTGGAATGGCTACACCTTC | CASSFKEGWNGYTF
TRBJ2-1 | few | NA | TRBV29-1 | TGCAGCGTTGTTAGTCCTGTGAGGGCTAACGAGCAGTTCTTC | CSVVSPVRANEQFF
TRBJ2-2 | few | NA | TRBV29-1 | TGCAGCGTTGAAGGCCGAGGCGGGGAGCTGTTTTTT | CSVEGRGGELFF
TRBJ2-1 | NA | NA | TRBV11-2 | TGTGCCAGCAGCTTAAGGTCTGAGCAGTTCTTC | CASSLRSEQFF
TRBJ2-5 | few | NA | TRBV20-1 | TGCAGTGCTACCCAAGAGACCCAGTACTTC | CSATQETQYF
TRBJ2-5 | NA | TRBD2 | TRBV9 | TGTGCCAGCAGCGGGTCTAGCGGGAGGGTATCGGAGACCCAGTACTTC | CASSGSSGRVSETQYF
TRBJ2-1 | NA | TRBD2 | TRBV5-1 | TGCGCCAGCCGGATAGCGGGGAACTACAATGAGCAGTTCTTC | CASRIAGNYNEQFF